Below, one T cell receptor beta chain is given with its context. Its antigen is currently unknown. The data originate from a study of T cell repertoires in cytomegalovirus infection. Whole-study context: CMV infection together with matching HLA type was indicated by public TCR beta signatures. Study-level findings and limits: Cumulative frequency of public TCR beta families picked out carriers of CMV plus the relevant HLA. The ex vivo response was dominated by HLA-C-restricted CMV-specific TCR beta clonotypes.

Germline V gene lookup returns CDR1 MNHEY and CDR2 SVGAGI. V was clipped by 6 bases and J by 5 bases; unmatched bases: 8. The CDR3 loop spans 15 amino acids. TCRdb redid the calling of the reads with MiXCR, one entry per CDR3 protein. Among approximately 400,000 distinct CDR3 sequences, about a third were seen once, and the ten largest hold roughly 15%. What was sequenced was PBMCs. The TCR was taken from a human donor in good health (CMV status not recorded). Some clones in this sample may be carry-over from other donors' samples. V usage is TRBV6-5 and J usage is TRBJ1-3; 9 bases line up with TRBD1. As DNA, the CDR3 is TGTGCCAGCAGCTTTGACAGGGGGGAAAGAAACACCATATATTTT. Encoded protein: CASSFDRGERNTIYF.